This is a list of T cell receptor beta chains from one sample in a study of shared clonotypes between healthy human individuals. This table comes from immunoSEQ multiplex PCR, and its TCRdb copy is limited to in-frame clones, with some not included. Of around 2,000,000 clones listed, 85% to 95% are singletons. The sample consisted of naive CD4+ T cells sorted from blood. The receptors come from a man between 18 and 35 years old in good health. Both conserved end residues are part of each CDR3. A D gene is named only where the DNA matches it firmly. Clone size appears in some rows only: once, few, many, or a class for an expanded clone.

-	TRBJ1-5	-	TRBV6-6	TGTGCCAGCAGTTACTCGTTGGATCAGCCCCAGCATTTT	CASSYSLDQPQHF
-	TRBJ1-1	-	TRBV7-6	TGTGCCAGCAGCTCCTCCGGACAGTGGATGAACACTGAAGCTTTCTTT	CASSSSGQWMNTEAFF
-	TRBJ1-1	-	TRBV4-3	TGCGCCAGCAGTGGGATCCCCCTAACTGAAGCTTTCTTT	CASSGIPLTEAFF
-	TRBJ1-6	-	TRBV19	TGTGCCAGTAGTATCCCGATGGGCGCGGCAGTATCACCCCTCCACTTT	CASSIPMGAAVSPLHF
-	TRBJ1-2	-	TRBV27	TGTGCCAGCAGTTTATCACAGGGTCCCTATGGCTACACCTTC	CASSLSQGPYGYTF
once	TRBJ2-2	-	TRBV7-2	TGTGCCAGCAGCTTCGGTAACACCGGGGAGCTGTTTTTT	CASSFGNTGELFF
-	TRBJ1-1	TRBD1	TRBV10-3	TGTGCCATGTCGCCAGGGGGTACCATTGAAGCTTTCTTT	CAMSPGGTIEAFF
-	TRBJ1-1	-	TRBV21-1	TGTGCCAGCAGCAATCCGCCGAAACAGAAGAACACTGAAGCTTTCTTT	CASSNPPKQKNTEAFF
-	TRBJ1-2	TRBD1	TRBV28	TGTGCCAGCAGTTTATGGTCTGGGACAGGGGCGAGAGGCTACACCTTC	CASSLWSGTGARGYTF
-	TRBJ1-1	-	TRBV11-2	TGTGCCAGCAGCTTGGGGATGGGCACTGAAGCTTTCTTT	CASSLGMGTEAFF
many	TRBJ1-1	-	TRBV18	TGTGCCAGCTCACTGGGCCGGAATGAAGCTTTCTTT	CASSLGRNEAFF
once	TRBJ2-7	-	TRBV6-1	TGTGCCGTCCAGGGGACCTTCGTCCCTTCCTACGAGCAGTACTTC	CAVQGTFVPSYEQYF